This TCR beta chain stems from a study of blood T cell repertoires in COVID-19 (TCRdb year 2020). Concerning the study at large: The collaborator samples originated in the United States, Italy and Spain and spanned the acute and convalescent phases of COVID-19. HLA class I and class II types, where available, came from metadata supplied by the sample provider rather than from assay-based typing. The samples were drawn from two sources: the first 160 participants of the ongoing ImmuneRACE study, and 1,200 or so subjects contributed by 6 global collaborators. The dataset comprised deeply sampled blood TCRbeta repertoires from subjects exposed to, actively infected with, or recovered from COVID-19. Sample metadata almost always included a de-identified subject ID, COVID-19 status, age in years and sex. The material from the prospective study consisted of cDNA or gDNA derived from T cells, B-cell-depleted T cells, or PBMCs. The repertoires were made available in a free public database intended to serve as a resource for research on the immune response to SARS-CoV-2.

A word on this clone: What antigen it recognizes has not been identified. No base-level quality is on record; no much larger clone is a single base apart.

TCRbeta CDR3 regions were amplified from genomic DNA using the immunoSEQ Assay, a bias-controlled multiplex PCR. On the study's bioinformatics: Within the assay, amplification of reference gene primers was used to estimate how many nucleated cells each sample contained. To quantify the absolute abundance of each unique TCRbeta CDR3 rearrangement, sequence reads were collapsed and filtered. Productive Simpson clonality was computed per sample as the square root of Simpson's diversity index over productive rearrangements. The clones in this table, taken by TCRdb from immuneACCESS, are in-frame only. Not every clone is retained; where verified, under half of the shortfall comes from an unresolved V gene, and the cause of the rest is unknown. V, J and clone size derive from that table, while D and trimming were established from the DNA sequence. For this sample the table gives 100,000 or so clones, of which around 88% were detected only once. The top ten clonotypes cover under 5.5% of the sample.

Collaborating institutions collected whole blood in K2EDTA tubes following their own protocols. For TCRbeta analysis, collaborator samples were shipped as frozen whole blood, as isolated PBMCs, or as DNA extracted from either sample type. Paper-wide results and their limitations: The quantity of clinical and demographic metadata differed by source and by participant and was supplied without curation.

Its CDR3 holds 17 amino acids, cysteine through phenylalanine. Just CDR3 DNA is preserved here, 51 bases in frame from base 1. The germline V gene gives CDR1 as WSHSY and CDR2 as SAAADI. V sheds 3 bases and J sheds 2 bases, leaving 17 bases between their ends. The sequenced material came from peripheral blood. The sequence was obtained from a human donor in a cohort sampled during active COVID-19. The sequence is built from TRBV10-2 and TRBJ2-1; no D gene call is confident. CDR3 protein: CASSDPLRRVTYNEQFF. The bases read TGCGCCAGCAGTGACCCCTTGAGGAGAGTAACCTACAATGAGCAGTTCTTC.